Included here is one T cell receptor beta chain sequence, with context. Its antigen is undetermined. Germline V gives CDR1 MDHEN, CDR2 SYDVKM. The CDR3 runs to 18 residues. V was pared by 6 bases and J by 2 bases, with 20 bases between. The data originate from a study of cytomegalovirus exposure and HLA in healthy donors. Notes on the study in general: CMV serostatus stood as the only immune exposure information on hand. Reported results showed that the classifier diagnosed cytomegalovirus status with high specificity and sensitivity.

PCR amplification relied on 60 Vbeta primers (plus 13 Jbeta primers). TCRdb keeps only in-frame clones here, not all; method: immunoSEQ multiplex PCR. The table includes under 100,000 clones, around 70% detected once. The chain has TRBV28 and TRBJ2-6, with D possibly TRBD1 on 5 matching bases. This clonotype was sampled from a woman aged 50 to 60 in good health and CMV-seropositive. Sequences were obtained from PBMCs. CDR3 region: CASSPMGRVVAGANVLTF. CDR3 sequence (DNA): TGTGCCAGCAGCCCTATGGGCAGGGTGGTCGCTGGGGCCAACGTCCTGACTTTC.